The 21 T cell receptor beta chains below all came from one sample that was sequenced in a study of blood T cell repertoires in COVID-19. Produced via immunoSEQ multiplex PCR; TCRdb's table is partial and in-frame only. The sample lists 250,000 to 350,000 clones; 88% were seen once. The sequenced sample consisted of peripheral blood. The origin of the receptors is a woman in her 30s who had recovered from COVID-19.

The chain links TRBV2 to TRBJ1-5; 8 nucleotides match TRBD1. V was pared by 5 bases and J by 9 bases, with 12 bases of the junction left unmatched. CDR3 size: 15 residues. Germline-derived CDR1 and CDR2 are SNHLY and FYNNEI. The CDR3 region is CASSFTGTGVSPQHF. The CDR3 bases are TGTGCCAGCAGTTTTACCGGGACAGGAGTTTCGCCCCAGCATTTT. Filled out from reference TRBV2 and TRBJ1-5, the complete variable domain reads EPEVTQTPSHQVTQMGQEVILRCVPISNHLYFYWYRQILGQKVEFLVSFYNNEISEKSEIFDDQFSVERPDGSNFTLKIRSTKLEDSAMYFCASSFTGTGVSPQHFGDGTRLSIL.

This clone was detected once. The chain employs TRBV2 and TRBJ2-5; D is ambiguous. The CDR3 is 12 amino acids. The germline V gene has CDR1 SNHLY and CDR2 FYNNEI. Trimming stripped 7 bases from V and 0 bases from J, with 6 bases between. This CDR3 reads CASTLYQETQYF. CDR3 DNA: TGTGCCAGCACTCTGTACCAAGAGACCCAGTACTTC.

The chain links TRBV3-1 (or the pseudogene TRBV3-2) to TRBJ1-5, with 7 bases identical to TRBD1. CDR1 and CDR2 from the germline V gene are LGHDT and YNNKEL (reference sequence). There are 14 residues in the CDR3. Trimming cost V 1 base and J 4 bases; bases outside gene matches: 1. The CDR3 loop is CASSQGQGNQPQHF. The CDR3 coding sequence is TGTGCCAGCAGCCAAGGACAGGGTAATCAGCCCCAGCATTTT.

The genes are TRBV2 and TRBJ1-6, with no clear D. Germline CDR1 and CDR2: SNHLY and FYNNEI. This CDR3 spans 14 amino acids. V lost 7 bases and J lost 6, with 13 bases in between. CDR3 in DNA: TGTGCCAGCACCCAGAGGTGGATTAATTCACCCCTCCACTTT. Residues: CASTQRWINSPLHF.

This chain connects TRBV28 to TRBJ2-7; 9 bases align to TRBD1. The V gene's germline CDR1 is MDHEN and CDR2 SYDVKM. V was clipped by 7 bases and J by 1 base; unmatched bases: 14. The CDR3 consists of 17 residues. CDR3 amino acids: CASNSPRGQGPSYEQYF. For the CDR3, the DNA is TGTGCCAGCAACTCCCCGAGGGGACAGGGACCTTCCTACGAGCAGTACTTC.

The chain joins TRBV2 to TRBJ2-5; 9 bases agree with TRBD2. Trimming at V came to 4 bases and at J to 4 bases, leaving 16 bases not matched to a gene. CDR1 and CDR2 (germline): SNHLY, FYNNEI. The CDR3 length is 18 residues. The CDR3 is CASSGGVAGDILGETQYF. CDR3 nucleotide sequence: TGTGCCAGCAGTGGGGGAGTAGCGGGGGACATCCTGGGAGAGACCCAGTACTTC.

The V call is TRBV7-9, the J call TRBJ2-1; 12 bases align to TRBD2. The CDR3 runs to 19 residues. Germline CDR1 reads SEHNR; CDR2 reads FQNEAQ (reference sequence). Unmatched junction bases numbered 16, after V lost 6 bases and J lost 4 bases. The CDR3 spells CASRPRVGTSGRLYNEQFF. The DNA for the CDR3 is TGTGCCAGCAGACCCCGGGTGGGGACTAGCGGGCGACTTTACAATGAGCAGTTCTTC.

V and J are TRBV7-9 and TRBJ2-1; D might be TRBD1 (6 bases). The V and J ends lost 2 bases and 6 bases respectively, with 14 bases between them. The CDR3 runs 15 residues. Looked up from germline, CDR1 is SEHNR and CDR2 is FQNEAQ (reference sequence). The CDR3: CASSLWVGQTNEQFF. DNA of the CDR3: TGTGCCAGCAGCTTATGGGTAGGACAGACCAATGAGCAGTTCTTC. The entire variable domain, with the rest obtained from reference TRBV7-9 and TRBJ2-1, is as follows: DTGVSQNPRHKITKRGQNVTFRCDPISEHNRLYWYRQTLGQGPEFLTYFQNEAQLEKSRLLSDRFSAERPKGSFSTLEIQRTEQGDSAMYLCASSLWVGQTNEQFFGPGTRLTVL.

In its sample, this clone was seen a few times. This sequence joins TRBV3-1 (or the pseudogene TRBV3-2) and TRBJ2-3; D is perhaps TRBD1 (6 bases). The germline gives CDR1 LGHDT, CDR2 YNNKEL (reference sequence). The CDR3 runs 13 residues. The ends were cut back, 0 bases at V and 15 bases at J, with 16 bases in the middle. CDR3 DNA sequence: TGTGCCAGCAGCCAAGATTTACAGGGTGAGGAATATTTT. Its translation is CASSQDLQGEEYF.

This clone was seen a single time. The chain is built from TRBV29-1 and TRBJ1-1; 8 nucleotides match TRBD1. This CDR3 contains 13 residues. Per germline, CDR1 SQVTM and CDR2 ANQGSEA. V lost 7 bases to trimming and J lost 0 bases; unmatched junction nucleotides: 4. For the CDR3, the DNA is TGCAGCGCCAAGACAGGGGTGAACACTGAAGCTTTCTTT. Translation: CSAKTGVNTEAFF. Filled out from reference TRBV29-1 and TRBJ1-1, the complete variable domain reads SAVISQKPSRDICQRGTSLTIQCQVDSQVTMMFWYRQQPGQSLTLIATANQGSEATYESGFVIDKFPISRPNLTFSTLTVSNMSPEDSSIYLCSAKTGVNTEAFFGQGTRLTVV.

This clone appeared a few times. The chain is built from TRBV19 and TRBJ1-5; a weak D match, TRBD1 (5 bases). The CDR3 sequence is 15 residues long. V lost 3 bases to trimming and J lost 12 bases, with 21 bases between them. Germline V CDR1 and CDR2: LNHDA, SQIVND (reference sequence). CDR3 DNA sequence: TGTGCCAGTAGTATGAACAGACAAGGCACAGGCCGCCAGCATTTT. Residues: CASSMNRQGTGRQHF.

A single count supports this clone. The V gene is TRBV5-1, the J gene TRBJ2-1; D perhaps matches TRBD2 (7 bases). Germline values: CDR1 SGHRS, CDR2 YFSETQ. The V gene lost 7 bases and the J gene lost 2 bases, with 16 bases spanning the gap. This CDR3 contains 15 residues. The CDR3 sequence is CASGLADSTYNEQFF. As DNA, the CDR3 is TGCGCCAGCGGGCTAGCGGACAGCACCTACAATGAGCAGTTCTTC.

This clone has just a few counts. The chain has TRBV15 and TRBJ1-3; D unresolved. From germline, CDR1 is LNHNV and CDR2 YYDKDF (reference sequence). This CDR3 contains 13 residues. Trimming left V 0 bases short and J 2 bases short, with 2 bases between. In nucleotides, the CDR3 is TGTGCCACCAGCAGAGATACTGGAAACACCATATATTTT. Residues: CATSRDTGNTIYF.

The chain is built from TRBV9 and TRBJ2-1; perhaps TRBD1 as D (5 bases). Between the trimmed V and J ends, which lost 0 bases and 1 base, there was a span of 8 bases. CDR3 length: 15 residues. Germline V gives CDR1 SGDLS, CDR2 YYNGEE. For the CDR3, the DNA is TGTGCCAGCAGCGTAGGACAGTTTTCCTACAATGAGCAGTTCTTC. Translating it yields CASSVGQFSYNEQFF.

J is TRBJ2-2 and V is TRBV19, with 10 bases that match TRBD2. CDR1 LNHDA and CDR2 SQIVND come from the germline V gene (reference sequence). V shed 7 bases, J shed 0 bases, and the junction held 8 bases outside the gene matches. The CDR3 length is 17 residues. The CDR3 DNA follows: TGTGCCAGTACAAGGCTAGCGGGGGTCGCGAACACCGGGGAGCTGTTTTTT. It encodes CASTRLAGVANTGELFF.

Only one count was recorded for this clone. At one of its ends the junction is not consistent with the germline gene, which may arise from a read error. The rearrangement links TRBV11-2 to TRBJ2-7; the D gene is possibly TRBD2 (6 bases). The germline gives CDR1 SGHAT, CDR2 FQNNGV. The CDR3 is 12 amino acids. The CDR3 bases are TGTGCCAGCAGCGGACACCGGGACTCAGTGTCCTTC. Amino acid sequence: CASSGHRDSVSF.

J is TRBJ2-1 and V is TRBV5-1; perhaps TRBD2 as D (7 bases). Deletions cut 4 bases from V and 0 bases from J, with 17 bases between. The length of the CDR3 is 17 residues. Germline CDR1 is SGHRS and CDR2 is YFSETQ. The CDR3 region has the DNA TGCGCCAGCAGCCGGACGGGGGGCCCGAGCTCCTACAATGAGCAGTTCTTC. It yields the protein CASSRTGGPSSYNEQFF. The full variable domain, in which reference TRBV5-1 and TRBJ2-1 provide the parts outside the CDR3, is KAGVTQTPRYLIKTRGQQVTLSCSPISGHRSVSWYQQTPGQGLQFLFEYFSETQRNKGNFPGRFSGRQFSNSRSEMNVSTLELGDSALYLCASSRTGGPSSYNEQFFGPGTRLTVL.

The chain is built from TRBV28 and TRBJ1-5, with 7 bases aligning to TRBD1. The CDR3 is made up of 16 amino acids. V was pared by 5 bases and J by 0 bases, with 7 bases of the junction left unmatched. Germline lookup yields CDR1 MDHEN and CDR2 SYDVKM. The CDR3 coding sequence is TGTGCCAGCAGTCCTACCGGGACAGATAGCAATCAGCCCCAGCATTTT. This codes for CASSPTGTDSNQPQHF.

This clone came up once. The chain combines TRBV28 with TRBJ2-3, with D unresolved. Germline loops: CDR1 MDHEN, CDR2 SYDVKM. Trimming cost V 6 bases and J 1 base, with 14 bases left between them. The CDR3 is 15 amino acids. The CDR3 DNA sequence: TGTGCCAGCAGCTCACGTCGGTCTGGCACAGATACGCAGTATTTT. This sequence encodes CASSSRRSGTDTQYF.

This clone was observed a single time. The rearrangement links TRBV7-3 to TRBJ2-3; TRBD2 agrees at 7 bases. Germline V gene sequence: CDR1 SGHTA, CDR2 FQGTGA. The CDR3 is made up of 14 amino acids. The trim removed 6 bases at V and 1 base at J, leaving 4 bases unmatched. The chain's CDR3 is CASRSTSGTDTQYF. CDR3 nucleotide sequence: TGTGCCAGCAGGTCAACTAGCGGCACAGATACGCAGTATTTT.

The V gene is TRBV5-1, the J gene TRBJ2-7; 14 positions match TRBD2. V gave up 3 bases and J gave up 5 bases; unmatched junction bases: 13. Germline assignment: CDR1 SGHRS and CDR2 YFSETQ. This CDR3 is built from 18 residues. The CDR3 spells CASSSTEGLAGVGDEQYF. CDR3 sequence (DNA): TGCGCCAGCAGCTCAACGGAGGGACTAGCGGGGGTTGGGGACGAGCAGTACTTC. Variable domain in full (rest from reference TRBV5-1 and TRBJ2-7): KAGVTQTPRYLIKTRGQQVTLSCSPISGHRSVSWYQQTPGQGLQFLFEYFSETQRNKGNFPGRFSGRQFSNSRSEMNVSTLELGDSALYLCASSSTEGLAGVGDEQYFGPGTRLTVT.